The 20 T cell receptor beta chains below all came from one sample that was sequenced in a study of T cell repertoires in cytomegalovirus infection. TCRdb ran MiXCR on the reads and lists one entry per CDR3 protein. The data contain fewer than 950,000 distinct CDR3 sequences, approximately 29% of them singletons. Antigen specificity for these receptors is unknown. The sample in question was cultured CD8+ T cells from PBMCs, obtained from culture after CMV antigen stimulation. These receptors were collected from a human donor in good health (CMV status not recorded). Some clones in this sample may be carry-over from other donors' samples.

This clonotype was seen a few times. The chain couples TRBV27 to TRBJ2-6, with D maybe TRBD2 (6 bases). The CDR3 contains 21 residues. Deletions cut 1 base from V and 0 bases from J, with 22 bases between. From germline, CDR1 is MNHEY and CDR2 SMNVEV (reference sequence). The CDR3 DNA reads TGTGCCAGCAGTTTATTGTTCGCGGGGACCCCTTTAAGCTCTGGGGCCAACGTCCTGACTTTC. Amino acid sequence: CASSLLFAGTPLSSGANVLTF. Full variable domain (rest looked up from reference TRBV27 and TRBJ2-6): EAQVTQNPRYLITVTGKKLTVTCSQNMNHEYMSWYRQDPGLGLRQIYYSMNVEVTDKGDVPEGYKVSRKEKRNFPLILESPSPNQTSLYFCASSLLFAGTPLSSGANVLTFGAGSRLTVL.

The chain links TRBV4-1 to TRBJ2-1; 10 bases agree with TRBD1. Looked up from germline, CDR1 is MGHRA and CDR2 is YSYEKL. The CDR3 totals 16 residues. J lost 6 bases, V lost 0 bases, and 5 bases had no gene match. In nucleotides, the CDR3 is TGCGCCAGCAGCCAAGAACCCGGGACAGGGGTCAATGAGCAGTTCTTC. Its protein product is CASSQEPGTGVNEQFF.

The genes are TRBV19 and TRBJ2-3; D possibly uses TRBD1 or TRBD2 (5 bases each). The V and J ends lost 3 bases and 1 base respectively, with 11 bases between them. Germline CDR1 is LNHDA and CDR2 is SQIVND (reference sequence). The CDR3 runs 15 residues. CDR3 sequence: CASSMFGGRTDTQYF. The CDR3 nucleotides are TGTGCCAGTAGTATGTTTGGGGGTCGCACAGATACGCAGTATTTT. Complete variable domain (other parts from reference TRBV19 and TRBJ2-3): DGGITQSPKYLFRKEGQNVTLSCEQNLNHDAMYWYRQDPGQGLRLIYYSQIVNDFQKGDIAEGYSVSREKKESFPLTVTSAQKNPTAFYLCASSMFGGRTDTQYFGPGTRLTVL.

This clonotype turned up a few times. The CDR3 here is CASSQDRASTDTQYF. Written as DNA, the CDR3 is TGTGCCAGCAGCCAAGATAGAGCTAGCACAGATACGCAGTATTTT. This chain joins TRBV14 and TRBJ2-3, with D unresolved. V lost 0 bases to trimming and J lost 0 bases, with 7 bases between them. Germline V gene data show CDR1 as SGHDN and CDR2 as FVKESK. The CDR3 runs to 15 residues.

This clonotype was seen more than once but under ten times. J is TRBJ2-6 and V is TRBV14; maybe TRBD2 (7 bases). The CDR3 contains 17 residues. The germline CDR1 and CDR2 sequences are SGHDN and FVKESK. The ends were cut back, 4 bases at V and 4 bases at J, with 17 bases in the middle. CDR3 sequence reads: CASSPIMGGPGANVLTF. DNA of the CDR3: TGTGCCAGCAGCCCCATAATGGGGGGGCCAGGGGCCAACGTCCTGACTTTC.

The V and J genes are TRBV6-2 or TRBV6-3 and TRBJ1-2, with 8 nucleotides matching TRBD1. The CDR3 runs to 19 residues. The germline gives CDR1 MNHEY, CDR2 SVGEGT. The trim removed 8 bases at V and 6 bases at J, leaving 26 bases unmatched. This CDR3 reads CASAFPGAQEYRGYDGYTF. CDR3 coding DNA: TGTGCCAGCGCCTTCCCAGGAGCTCAGGAGTACAGGGGGTATGATGGCTACACCTTC.

The V call is TRBV19, the J call TRBJ2-1; TRBD2 aligns across 9 bases. Per germline, CDR1 LNHDA and CDR2 SQIVND (reference sequence). The V gene end was trimmed by 5 bases and the J gene end by 3 bases; junction bases not matched to a gene: 11. CDR3 length: 17 residues. Here the CDR3 DNA reads TGTGCCAGTAGTCCAGAGGGGGCGGGGGGGTTCTACAATGAGCAGTTCTTC. Translated, it gives CASSPEGAGGFYNEQFF.

V and J are TRBV12-3 or TRBV12-4 and TRBJ1-1, with TRBD1 as a possible D gene (6 bases). The CDR3 is 13 amino acids. Trimming left V 6 bases short and J 8 bases short, with 16 bases between. CDR3 sequence (DNA): TGTGCCAGCAGGCAACAGGGTTTGGGGGAAGCTTTCTTT. This encodes CASRQQGLGEAFF.

This clonotype was detected many times. The CDR3 bases are TGTGCCAGCAGCTTAAGACCAGCCTCTAGCAATCAGCCCCAGCATTTT. Translated: CASSLRPASSNQPQHF. V usage is TRBV7-6 and J usage is TRBJ1-5; D uncertain. Trimming took off 2 bases at V and 0 bases at J, with 11 bases between the two ends. The CDR3 sequence is 16 residues long. Germline values: CDR1 SGHVS, CDR2 FNYEAQ.

The chain uses TRBV6-2 or TRBV6-3 and TRBJ2-2; 14 bases fit TRBD2. The CDR3 covers 17 residues. V lost 5 bases to trimming and J lost 2 bases; unmatched junction nucleotides: 4. Germline V gene data show CDR1 as MNHEY and CDR2 as SVGEGT. The CDR3 here is CASSKGLAGVNTGELFF. As DNA, the CDR3 is TGTGCCAGCAGTAAGGGACTAGCGGGGGTAAACACCGGGGAGCTGTTTTTT.

A note on this clonotype: This may come from a read error, since a much larger clone is one base off. The chain has TRBV7-2 and TRBJ1-3; possible D gene TRBD1, 5 bases. The CDR3 runs to 17 residues. With 1 base removed from V and 0 bases from J, the gap between germline ends came to 13 bases. Germline loops: CDR1 SGHTA, CDR2 FQGNSA. CDR3 nucleotides: TGTGCCAGCAGCTTAGAATGGGACGGGAGCTCTGGAAACACCATATATTTT. The encoded protein is CASSLEWDGSSGNTIYF.

The CDR3 DNA follows: TGTGCCAGCAGCTTACGGTCCCAGGGGTACGAGCAGTACTTC. Protein: CASSLRSQGYEQYF. This chain connects TRBV7-9 to TRBJ2-7; weak D call: TRBD1 (6 bases). Per germline, CDR1 SEHNR and CDR2 FQNEAQ (reference sequence). The CDR3 loop spans 14 amino acids. V was trimmed by 2 bases and J by 4 bases, leaving 12 bases between them.

The rearrangement uses TRBV10-3 and TRBJ1-1, with no clear D. The V and J ends lost 0 bases and 1 base respectively, with 6 bases between them. The CDR3 extends over 14 amino acids. CDR1 is ENHRY, CDR2 SYGVKD, per germline. The CDR3: CAISESWANTEAFF. The CDR3 coding sequence is TGTGCCATCAGTGAGTCGTGGGCGAACACTGAAGCTTTCTTT.

The V gene is TRBV10-2, the J gene TRBJ1-1; no firm D call. V was cut by 0 bases and J by 7 bases, with 9 bases left in between. Looked up from germline, CDR1 is WSHSY and CDR2 is SAAADI. The CDR3 runs 13 residues. The DNA of the CDR3 is TGCGCCAGCAGTGAGTCTCACAGCCTTGAAGCTTTCTTT. Protein product: CASSESHSLEAFF.

The chain has TRBV7-6 and TRBJ2-7; perhaps D is TRBD1 or TRBD2 (5 bases each). Looked up from germline, CDR1 is SGHVS and CDR2 is FNYEAQ. The CDR3 sequence is 14 residues long. Trimming removed 5 bases from V and 1 base from J, with 12 bases in between. Here the CDR3 DNA reads TGTGCCAGCAGCGTAACGGGACCGTCCTACGAGCAGTACGTC. The encoded protein is CASSVTGPSYEQYV.

The chain couples TRBV6-6 to TRBJ1-2; D may be TRBD1 (5 bases). CDR1 and CDR2 (germline): MNHNY, SVGAGI (reference sequence). V was cut by 0 bases and J by 8 bases, with 16 bases left in between. The CDR3 runs to 15 residues. CDR3 protein: CASSYSTQAESGYTF. The DNA for the CDR3 is TGTGCCAGCAGTTACTCGACACAGGCGGAGTCGGGCTACACCTTC.

CDR3 sequence: CASSLEWGPAIDEQFF. CDR3 sequence (DNA): TGTGCCAGCAGCTTAGAGTGGGGCCCGGCAATAGATGAGCAGTTCTTC. The V gene is TRBV5-6, the J gene TRBJ2-1, with D possibly TRBD1 on 5 matching bases. Per germline, CDR1 SGHDT and CDR2 YYEEEE. The CDR3 sequence is 16 residues long. Trimming removed 2 bases at V and 8 bases at J, with 20 bases between.

The gene calls are TRBV6-2 or TRBV6-3 and TRBJ1-2; no clear D. CDR1 is MNHEY and CDR2 is SVGEGT in the germline V gene. The CDR3 extends over 11 amino acids. V lost 2 bases and J lost 8, with 6 bases in between. The CDR3 is CASSYAEGYTF. The CDR3 nucleotides are TGTGCCAGCAGTTACGCAGAGGGCTACACCTTC.

This clonotype was recorded only once. This sequence joins TRBV7-6 and TRBJ1-1, with D unclear. The CDR3 is 11 residues long. Germline V CDR1 and CDR2: SGHVS, FNYEAQ. V was cut by 1 base and J by 10 bases, with 7 bases left in between. In nucleotides, the CDR3 is TGTGCCAGCAGCTTAGGGTATGGAGCTTTCTTT. Its protein product is CASSLGYGAFF.

At least ten counts were recorded for this clonotype. The J gene is TRBJ1-1, the V gene TRBV7-6; possibly TRBD1 for D (5 bases). Per germline, CDR1 SGHVS and CDR2 FNYEAQ. The CDR3 is 14 residues long. V was pared by 1 base and J by 5 bases, with 11 bases between. In DNA form, the CDR3 reads TGTGCCAGCAGCTTAGAAGGTTGGGGGACTGAAGCTTTCTTT. Protein product: CASSLEGWGTEAFF.